Following are 16 T cell receptor beta chains from one sample sequenced in a study of blood T cell repertoires in COVID-19. Produced via immunoSEQ multiplex PCR; TCRdb's table is partial and in-frame only. The sample includes about 210,000 clones, 70% to 85% of them seen just once. The material sequenced was peripheral blood. The source of these receptors is a middle-aged man with active or convalescent COVID-19.

This chain links TRBV5-4 with TRBJ2-7; TRBD2 aligns across 9 bases. Germline V gene data show CDR1 as SGHNT and CDR2 as YYREEE (reference sequence). The V and J ends lost 4 bases and 5 bases, in that order; junction bases with no gene match: 10. The length of the CDR3 is 15 residues. This chain's CDR3 is CASSSGGPLNHEQYF. CDR3 DNA sequence: TGTGCCAGCAGCAGCGGGGGGCCTCTTAACCACGAGCAGTACTTC.

The chain employs TRBV19 and TRBJ2-5; 9 bases are a match to TRBD2. V gave up 6 bases and J gave up 4 bases; unmatched junction bases: 9. The CDR3 sequence is 15 residues long. Per germline, CDR1 LNHDA and CDR2 SQIVND (reference sequence). The CDR3 loop is CASRLNSGSAETQYF. The CDR3 DNA reads as TGTGCCAGTAGGCTAAATAGCGGGAGTGCAGAGACCCAGTACTTC.

The chain is built from TRBV7-2 and TRBJ2-1, with 7 nucleotides matching TRBD2. V shed 4 bases and J 3 bases; nucleotides not matched to a gene: 3. This CDR3 has 14 amino acids. CDR1 SGHTA and CDR2 FQGNSA come from the germline V gene. The DNA of the CDR3 is TGTGCCAGCAGCTCCACTAGCGACTACAATGAGCAGTTCTTC. This encodes CASSSTSDYNEQFF.

The J gene is TRBJ1-3, the V gene TRBV10-3; D gene ambiguous. The CDR3 sequence is 16 residues long. Trimming removed 2 bases from V and 0 bases from J, with 11 bases in between. Germline V gives CDR1 ENHRY, CDR2 SYGVKD. The CDR3 loop is CAISEEGRSSGNTIYF. In DNA form, the CDR3 reads TGTGCCATCAGTGAGGAGGGCAGGAGCTCTGGAAACACCATATATTTT.

The V and J genes are TRBV2 and TRBJ2-3, with 7 bases fitting TRBD2. The germline CDR1 and CDR2 sequences are SNHLY and FYNNEI. With V trimmed by 8 bases and J by 5 bases, 13 bases remained unmatched. CDR3 length: 15 residues. CDR3 loop: CASERTRVGGDTQYF. The CDR3 bases are TGTGCCAGCGAAAGGACTAGGGTGGGAGGAGATACGCAGTATTTT.

The chain recombines TRBV2 with TRBJ2-3; tentatively, D is TRBD1 (5 bases). The CDR3 totals 14 residues. Trimming stripped 4 bases from V and 4 bases from J, with 12 bases between. Germline CDR1 reads SNHLY; CDR2 reads FYNNEI. CDR3 residues: CASSVTGRSDTQYF. For the CDR3, the DNA is TGTGCCAGCAGTGTCACAGGCCGGTCAGATACGCAGTATTTT.

V gene TRBV19 combines with J gene TRBJ2-5; D gene unclear. The V gene lost 3 bases and the J gene lost 2 bases, with 7 bases spanning the gap. The germline V gene has CDR1 LNHDA and CDR2 SQIVND (reference sequence). This CDR3 has 13 residues. The CDR3 spells CASSMWAQETQYF. For the CDR3, the DNA is TGTGCCAGTAGTATGTGGGCTCAAGAGACCCAGTACTTC.

Here the CDR3 DNA reads TGTGCCAGCAGCGTAGTGAGTGGGGGGGCACTCACAGATACGCAGTATTTT. Protein sequence: CASSVVSGGALTDTQYF. The chain is built from TRBV9 and TRBJ2-3; tentative D call: TRBD2 (7 bases). This CDR3 spans 17 amino acids. Germline CDR1 reads SGDLS; CDR2 reads YYNGEE. V shed 0 bases and J shed 2 bases, with 16 bases lying between them. Using reference TRBV9 and TRBJ2-3 for the parts outside the CDR3, the full variable domain is DSGVTQTPKHLITATGQRVTLRCSPRSGDLSVYWYQQSLDQGLQFLIQYYNGEERAKGNILERFSAQQFPDLHSELNLSSLELGDSALYFCASSVVSGGALTDTQYFGPGTRLTVL.

The chain is built from TRBV4-1 and TRBJ1-5; the D gene is possibly TRBD1 (6 bases). CDR3 size: 18 residues. Per the germline V gene, CDR1 is MGHRA and CDR2 is YSYEKL. V lost 0 bases, J lost 0 bases, and 15 bases lay in between. For the CDR3, the DNA is TGCGCCAGCAGCCAAGATACCGGGACACCTAATAGCAATCAGCCCCAGCATTTT. Its protein is CASSQDTGTPNSNQPQHF.

The chain uses TRBV9 and TRBJ2-5; 7 positions match TRBD2. This CDR3 region has 14 residues. Trimming removed 1 base from V and 5 bases from J; junction bases left unmatched: 5. Germline assignment: CDR1 SGDLS and CDR2 YYNGEE. CDR3 in amino acids: CASSVMQGGETQYF. CDR3 coding DNA: TGTGCCAGCAGCGTAATGCAGGGAGGGGAGACCCAGTACTTC.

Points on this clone: The sample holds other DNA sequences that translate to the same CDR3. The chain recombines TRBV5-1 with TRBJ2-5; no reliable D call. Germline CDR1 and CDR2: SGHRS and YFSETQ. This CDR3 spans 11 amino acids. The V end was cut by 3 bases, the J end by 4 bases, with 4 bases between. CDR3 nucleotide sequence: TGCGCCAGCAGCTCCGGAGAGACCCAGTACTTC. Translating gives CASSSGETQYF. Drawing the rest from reference TRBV5-1 and TRBJ2-5, the complete variable domain is KAGVTQTPRYLIKTRGQQVTLSCSPISGHRSVSWYQQTPGQGLQFLFEYFSETQRNKGNFPGRFSGRQFSNSRSEMNVSTLELGDSALYLCASSSGETQYFGPGTRLLVL.

The chain uses TRBV5-4 and TRBJ2-7; 9 bases align to TRBD2. The junction had 5 bases not matched to a gene; V was cut back by 4 bases and J by 0 bases. The CDR3 contains 15 residues. Germline V gene sequence: CDR1 SGHNT, CDR2 YYREEE (reference sequence). The CDR3 coding sequence is TGTGCCAGCAGCCCTTCTAGCGGGACCTCCTACGAGCAGTACTTC. This gives the protein CASSPSSGTSYEQYF.

The genes are TRBV24-1 and TRBJ2-3, with 10 bases fitting TRBD2. V lost 7 bases, J lost 4 bases, and 7 bases stayed unmatched. This CDR3 contains 15 residues. CDR1 KGHDR and CDR2 SFDVKD come from the germline V gene. The CDR3 reads CATRASGGAADTQYF. The CDR3 nucleotides read TGTGCCACCAGAGCGAGCGGGGGGGCGGCAGATACGCAGTATTTT.

V and J are TRBV28 and TRBJ1-2; the match to TRBD1 covers 8 bases. This CDR3 spans 18 amino acids. CDR1 and CDR2 from the germline V gene are MDHEN and SYDVKM. Trimming cost V 2 bases and J 7 bases; bases outside gene matches: 18. Written as DNA, the CDR3 is TGTGCCAGCAGTTTAGAAAGGACAGGGTATGTGGTCCTTTCTGGCTACACCTTC. It is translated as CASSLERTGYVVLSGYTF.

This clone was detected a few times. The chain is built from TRBV5-1 and TRBJ2-5; TRBD1 might be the D (5 bases). V lost 4 bases and J 4 bases, leaving 14 bases between the germline ends. The CDR3 has 14 residues. CDR1 is SGHRS and CDR2 is YFSETQ in the germline V gene. The CDR3 here is CASSIDSTSETQYF. CDR3 coding DNA: TGCGCCAGCAGCATCGACAGTACGTCAGAGACCCAGTACTTC.

V and J are TRBV28 and TRBJ2-3; D unclear. V lost 8 bases and J 8 bases, leaving 14 bases between the germline ends. The CDR3 is made up of 12 amino acids. Germline assignment: CDR1 MDHEN and CDR2 SYDVKM. Written as DNA, the CDR3 is TGTGCCAGCTCTACCCCATCTGGTACGCAGTATTTT. It specifies CASSTPSGTQYF.